This T cell receptor (beta chain) was identified in a study of beta chain features in type 1 diabetes. Overall study context: There was similarity between patients and healthy donors in age, gender and cell yields. Study-wide points: Type 1 diabetes patients had TCRB CDR3s that were shorter (moderately but significantly so) in all four CD4+ subsets. Any HLA-type effect on TCRB rearrangement remained unresolved here.

The isolated RNA, all of it, was reverse transcribed, so expressed TCRB transcripts were what got sequenced. Measured with immunoSEQ multiplex PCR; TCRdb has only the in-frame clones, and not every one. This sample yields around 280,000 clones, of which 15% are seen a single time; approximately 0.015% belongs to the top ten. Markers CD45RO/CCR7/CD25/CD127/CD95/CD27 served to sort CD4+ naive, central memory, regulatory and stem cell-like memory cells. This clone was observed a few times. The antigen remains undetermined. The origin of this receptor is a man between 18 and 29 years old with type 1 diabetes. The sequencing sample was made of naive CD4+ T cells from blood.

The DNA of the CDR3 is TGTGCCAGCAGTTACTCGATTGCAGAGAACACTGAAGCTTTCTTT. Encoded protein: CASSYSIAENTEAFF. The chain carries TRBV6-5 and TRBJ1-1; no reliable D call. The V end was cut by 0 bases, the J end by 1 base, with 9 bases between. The CDR3 loop spans 15 amino acids. Germline CDR1 and CDR2: MNHEY and SVGAGI.